This T cell receptor beta chain is drawn from a study of T cells after yellow fever vaccination. The 5'RACE template-switching step produced TCR cDNA and added a universal primer site and UMIs. One entry per CDR3 protein, called by TCRdb with MiXCR from the 5' RACE reads. The table shows 450,000 to 650,000 distinct CDR3 sequences, with about 13% occurring only once. On this clonotype: Its specificity is unknown.

Whole-study findings and limits: Relatively few clonotypes were ones that appeared in both CD4 and CD8 compartments.

This CDR3 comprises 16 residues. The germline V gene has CDR1 SGHDN and CDR2 FVKESK. V shed 5 bases and J shed 5 bases, with 21 bases lying between them. The TCR originated in a man aged 30 to 39 who received the YFV17D yellow fever vaccine. Sample: PBMCs, taken on the day of the yellow fever booster vaccination. The chain is built from TRBV14 and TRBJ2-5; tentative D call: TRBD1 (6 bases). The CDR3 loop reads CASSSGAFTSGETQYF. The CDR3 DNA reads as TGTGCCAGCAGCTCAGGGGCGTTCACCTCGGGGGAGACCCAGTACTTC.